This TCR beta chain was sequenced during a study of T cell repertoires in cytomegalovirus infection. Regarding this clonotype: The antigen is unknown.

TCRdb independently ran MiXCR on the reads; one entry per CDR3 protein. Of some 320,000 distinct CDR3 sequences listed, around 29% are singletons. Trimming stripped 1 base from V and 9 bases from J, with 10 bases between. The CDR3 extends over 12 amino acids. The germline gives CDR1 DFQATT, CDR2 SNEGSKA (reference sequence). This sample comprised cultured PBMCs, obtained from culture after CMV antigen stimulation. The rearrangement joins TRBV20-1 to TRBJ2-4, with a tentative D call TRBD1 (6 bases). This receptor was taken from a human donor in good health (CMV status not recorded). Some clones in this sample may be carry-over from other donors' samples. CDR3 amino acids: CSARGGQGIQYF. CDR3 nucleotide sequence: TGCAGTGCTAGAGGGGGGCAGGGCATTCAGTACTTC.